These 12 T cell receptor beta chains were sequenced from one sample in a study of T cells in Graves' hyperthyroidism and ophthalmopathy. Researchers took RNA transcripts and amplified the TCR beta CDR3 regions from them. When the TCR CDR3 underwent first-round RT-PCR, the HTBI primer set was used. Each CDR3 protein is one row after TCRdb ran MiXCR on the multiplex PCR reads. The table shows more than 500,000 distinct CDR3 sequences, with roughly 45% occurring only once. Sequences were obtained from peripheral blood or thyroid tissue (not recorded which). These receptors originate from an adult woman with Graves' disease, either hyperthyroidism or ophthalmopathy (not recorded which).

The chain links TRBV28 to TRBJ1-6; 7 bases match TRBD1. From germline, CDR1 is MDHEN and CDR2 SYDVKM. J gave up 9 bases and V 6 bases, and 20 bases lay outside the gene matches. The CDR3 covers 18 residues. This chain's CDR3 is CASSMWPGGSYTGSPLHF. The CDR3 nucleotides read TGTGCCAGCAGCATGTGGCCAGGGGGATCATATACGGGTTCACCCCTCCACTTT.

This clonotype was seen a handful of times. As DNA, the CDR3 is TGTGCCATCAGGGATACTAGCGGTTCCTACGAGCAGTACTTC. Translated, it gives CAIRDTSGSYEQYF. This sequence joins TRBV10-3 and TRBJ2-7; 8 nucleotides agree with TRBD2. V trimming: 6 bases; J trimming: 1 base; junction bases outside the gene matches: 5. The CDR3 totals 14 residues. Germline V CDR1 and CDR2: ENHRY, SYGVKD.

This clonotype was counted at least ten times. The CDR3 sequence is CASRSGQLGTYEQYF. The CDR3, as DNA: TGTGCCAGCAGGAGCGGACAGCTGGGTACCTACGAGCAGTACTTC. This rearrangement joins TRBV5-5 to TRBJ2-7, with D perhaps TRBD1 (6 bases). V was cut by 5 bases and J by 2 bases, with 17 bases left in between. There are 15 residues in the CDR3. Germline V gene data show CDR1 as SGHKS and CDR2 as YYEKEE (reference sequence).

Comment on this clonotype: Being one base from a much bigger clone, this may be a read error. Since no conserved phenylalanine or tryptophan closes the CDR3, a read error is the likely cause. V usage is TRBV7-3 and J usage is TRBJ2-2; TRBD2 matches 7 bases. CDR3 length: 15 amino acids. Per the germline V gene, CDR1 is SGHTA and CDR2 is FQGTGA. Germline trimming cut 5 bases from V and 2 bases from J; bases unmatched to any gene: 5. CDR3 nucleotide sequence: TGTGCCAGCAGCATCTCGGGGGGTAACACCGGGGAGCTGTTTTGT. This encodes CASSISGGNTGELFC.

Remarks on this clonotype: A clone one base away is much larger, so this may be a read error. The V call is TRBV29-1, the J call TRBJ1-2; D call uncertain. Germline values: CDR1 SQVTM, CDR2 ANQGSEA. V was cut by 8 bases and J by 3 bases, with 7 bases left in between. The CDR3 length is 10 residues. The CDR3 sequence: CSTGDYGYTF. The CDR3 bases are TGCAGCACCGGGGACTATGGCTACACCTTC. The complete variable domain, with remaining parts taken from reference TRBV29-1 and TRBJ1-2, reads SAVISQKPSRDICQRGTSLTIQCQVDSQVTMMFWYRQQPGQSLTLIATANQGSEATYESGFVIDKFPISRPNLTFSTLTVSNMSPEDSSIYLCSTGDYGYTFGSGTRLTVV.

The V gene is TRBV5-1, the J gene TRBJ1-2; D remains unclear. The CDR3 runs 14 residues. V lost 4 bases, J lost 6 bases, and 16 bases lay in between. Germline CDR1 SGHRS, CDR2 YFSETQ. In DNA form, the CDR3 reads TGCGCCAGCAGCCCGGACGGGCGGCATAATGGCTACACCTTC. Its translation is CASSPDGRHNGYTF.

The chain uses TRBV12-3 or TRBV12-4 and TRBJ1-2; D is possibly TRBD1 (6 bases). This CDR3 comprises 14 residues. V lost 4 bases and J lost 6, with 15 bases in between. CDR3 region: CASSYAQGKDGYTF. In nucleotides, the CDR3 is TGTGCCAGCAGTTACGCACAGGGAAAAGATGGCTACACCTTC.

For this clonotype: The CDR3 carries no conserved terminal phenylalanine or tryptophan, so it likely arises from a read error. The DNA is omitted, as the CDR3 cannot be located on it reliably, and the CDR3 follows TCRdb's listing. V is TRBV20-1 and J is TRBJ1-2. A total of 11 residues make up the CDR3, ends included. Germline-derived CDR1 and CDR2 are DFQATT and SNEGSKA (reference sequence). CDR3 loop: CSASGVLAASY.

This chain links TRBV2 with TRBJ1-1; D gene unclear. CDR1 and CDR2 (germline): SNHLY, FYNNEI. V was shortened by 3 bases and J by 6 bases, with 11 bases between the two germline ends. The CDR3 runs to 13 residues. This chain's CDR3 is CASSDRRNSEAFF. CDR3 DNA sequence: TGTGCCAGCAGTGACAGGCGAAACTCTGAAGCTTTCTTT.

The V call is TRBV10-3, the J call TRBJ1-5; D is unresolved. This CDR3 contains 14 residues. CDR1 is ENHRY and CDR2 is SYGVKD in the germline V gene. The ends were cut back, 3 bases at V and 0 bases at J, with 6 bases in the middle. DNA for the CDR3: TGTGCCATCAGTGAAACGTATAGCAATCAGCCCCAGCATTTT. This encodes CAISETYSNQPQHF.

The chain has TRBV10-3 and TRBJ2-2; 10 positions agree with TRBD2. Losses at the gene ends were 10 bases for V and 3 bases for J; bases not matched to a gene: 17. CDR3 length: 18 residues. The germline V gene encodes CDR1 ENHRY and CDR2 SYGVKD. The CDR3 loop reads CATKTGMRAGGDTGELFF. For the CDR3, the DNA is TGTGCCACCAAGACAGGGATGAGAGCGGGAGGGGACACCGGGGAGCTGTTTTTT.

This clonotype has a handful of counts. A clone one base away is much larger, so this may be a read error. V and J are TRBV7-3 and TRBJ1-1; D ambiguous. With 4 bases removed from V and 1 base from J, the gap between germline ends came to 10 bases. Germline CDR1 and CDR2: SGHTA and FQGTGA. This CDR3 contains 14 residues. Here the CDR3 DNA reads TGTGCCAGCAGCTCCCAATCCCAGAACACTGAAGCTTTCTTT. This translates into CASSSQSQNTEAFF.